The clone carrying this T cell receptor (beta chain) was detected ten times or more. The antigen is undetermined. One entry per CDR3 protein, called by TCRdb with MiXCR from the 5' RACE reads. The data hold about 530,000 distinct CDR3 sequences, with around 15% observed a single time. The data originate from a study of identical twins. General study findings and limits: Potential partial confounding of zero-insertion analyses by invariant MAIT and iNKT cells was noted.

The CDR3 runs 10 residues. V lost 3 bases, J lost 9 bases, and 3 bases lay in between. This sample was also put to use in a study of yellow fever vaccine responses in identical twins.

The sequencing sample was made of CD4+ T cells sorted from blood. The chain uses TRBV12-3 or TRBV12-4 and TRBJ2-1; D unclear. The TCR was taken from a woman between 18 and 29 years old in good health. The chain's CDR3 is CASSLAEQFF. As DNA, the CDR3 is TGTGCCAGCAGTTTGGCTGAGCAGTTCTTC.